This T cell receptor beta chain came from a study of blood T cells in healthy people across ages. The CDR3 is 16 amino acids. Between the trimmed V and J ends, which lost 6 bases and 7 bases, there was a span of 24 bases. Germline V lookup: CDR1 DFQATT, CDR2 SNEGSKA (reference sequence). A second PCR, run for about 7 to 11 cycles, used a sample-barcoded 5' primer plus a J-beta primer mix. TCRdb reprocessed the 5' RACE reads via MiXCR and lists one record per CDR3 protein. Altogether approximately 690,000 distinct CDR3 sequences are present, 58% being singletons, with the ten largest covering 30% to 45%.

Source material: blood. This sequence originates from a man aged 55-75 years in good health. This chain links TRBV20-1 with TRBJ1-4; maybe TRBD1 (6 bases). The CDR3 reads CSAEGYRAKRGEKLFF. CDR3 coding DNA: TGCAGTGCCGAAGGCTACAGGGCAAAAAGGGGTGAAAAACTGTTTTTT.